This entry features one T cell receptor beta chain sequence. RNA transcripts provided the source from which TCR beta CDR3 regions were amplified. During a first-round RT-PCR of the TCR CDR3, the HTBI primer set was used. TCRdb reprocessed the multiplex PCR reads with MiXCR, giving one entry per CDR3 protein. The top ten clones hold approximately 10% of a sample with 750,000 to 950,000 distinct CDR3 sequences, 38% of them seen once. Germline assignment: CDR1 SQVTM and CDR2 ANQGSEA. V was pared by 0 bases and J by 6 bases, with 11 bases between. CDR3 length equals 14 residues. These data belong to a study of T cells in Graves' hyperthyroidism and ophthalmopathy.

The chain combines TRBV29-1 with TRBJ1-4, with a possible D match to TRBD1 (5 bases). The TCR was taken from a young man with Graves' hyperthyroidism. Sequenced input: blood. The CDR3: CSVEDQTGDEKLFF. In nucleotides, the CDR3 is TGCAGCGTTGAAGATCAAACAGGAGATGAAAAACTGTTTTTT.